The rows below give T cell receptor beta chains drawn from one sample of a study of shared clonotypes between healthy human individuals. TCRdb's table, derived via immunoSEQ multiplex PCR, lists solely in-frame clones and lacks some. The sample carries 450,000 or so clones, more than 70% recorded once. Material for sequencing was PBMCs. These receptors came from a woman aged 40 to 50 in good health. Some clones in this sample may be carry-over from other donors' samples. Each CDR3 is given with its conserved first and last residue. Each record gives: CDR3 protein, V gene, clone size, J gene. A clone size is listed for some rows: how often the clone was seen (once, few, many), or a class if it is expanded.

cdr3_aa: CASIKKGIYSNQPQHF; v_call: TRBV28; clone_size: many; j_call: TRBJ1-5
cdr3_aa: CASSLVPGGREANYGYTF; v_call: TRBV7-2; clone_size: .; j_call: TRBJ1-2
cdr3_aa: CASSQDSWREGSYNEQFF; v_call: TRBV4-3; clone_size: .; j_call: TRBJ2-1
cdr3_aa: CASSQQYNSPLHF; v_call: TRBV4-1; clone_size: .; j_call: TRBJ1-6
cdr3_aa: CASSTRQGPNEKLFF; v_call: TRBV27; clone_size: .; j_call: TRBJ1-4
cdr3_aa: CAWSVKARAGGNTIYF; v_call: TRBV30; clone_size: .; j_call: TRBJ1-3
cdr3_aa: CATSISGTSVHEQFF; v_call: TRBV15; clone_size: .; j_call: TRBJ2-1
cdr3_aa: CASSSSRDYPYEQYF; v_call: TRBV28; clone_size: .; j_call: TRBJ2-7
cdr3_aa: CASRRGQRGTGELFF; v_call: TRBV6-5; clone_size: .; j_call: TRBJ2-2
cdr3_aa: CASTGSHYEQYF; v_call: TRBV6-9; clone_size: .; j_call: TRBJ2-7
cdr3_aa: CASSFGTQNTEAFF; v_call: TRBV2; clone_size: many; j_call: TRBJ1-1
cdr3_aa: CASSLGGENNEQFF; v_call: TRBV19; clone_size: .; j_call: TRBJ2-1
cdr3_aa: CASSGGQGATDTQYF; v_call: TRBV19; clone_size: .; j_call: TRBJ2-3
cdr3_aa: CASSQERFFPQHF; v_call: TRBV4-2; clone_size: .; j_call: TRBJ1-5
cdr3_aa: CASIRDGPPEAFF; v_call: TRBV25-1; clone_size: once; j_call: TRBJ1-1
cdr3_aa: CASSLAGPSTDTQYF; v_call: TRBV7-6; clone_size: .; j_call: TRBJ2-3
cdr3_aa: CASSPAQGGQETQYF; v_call: TRBV5-4; clone_size: .; j_call: TRBJ2-5
cdr3_aa: CASSSPSGRAGNEQFF; v_call: TRBV28; clone_size: .; j_call: TRBJ2-1